These 3 T cell receptor beta chains originate from one sample sequenced in a study of T cells in Graves' hyperthyroidism and ophthalmopathy. Researchers took RNA transcripts and amplified the TCR beta CDR3 regions from them. In the first-round RT-PCR of the TCR CDR3, the HTBI primer set was used. MiXCR, applied by TCRdb to the multiplex PCR reads, yields one record per CDR3 protein. The sample lists 690,000 or so distinct CDR3 sequences, about 19% occurring once. Sequenced: blood. Receptor source: a woman in her 50s with Graves' hyperthyroidism that later progressed to Graves' ophthalmopathy.

The table lists this clonotype with a few counts. The chain is built from TRBV30 and TRBJ2-7, with D possibly matching TRBD2 (7 bases). Germline V gene sequence: CDR1 GTSNPN, CDR2 SVGIG (reference sequence). CDR3 size: 14 residues. Trimming took 6 bases from V and 0 from J, leaving 15 bases between them. This CDR3 is CACRGRGNSYEQYF. The DNA for the CDR3 is TGTGCCTGCCGGGGGCGGGGGAACTCCTACGAGCAGTACTTC.

The chain joins TRBV20-1 to TRBJ2-5; D call uncertain. Trimming pared 7 bases from V and 3 bases from J, leaving 9 bases between. The CDR3 covers 11 residues. Germline CDR1 reads DFQATT; CDR2 reads SNEGSKA (reference sequence). The CDR3 spells CSGVVEETQYF. The CDR3 nucleotides read TGCAGTGGTGTGGTAGAAGAGACCCAGTACTTC.

This chain links TRBV6-1 with TRBJ1-1; the match to TRBD1 covers 12 bases. The CDR3 consists of 19 residues. Germline V gene sequence: CDR1 MNHNS, CDR2 SASEGT. Trimming cost V 7 bases and J 0 bases; bases outside gene matches: 15. The CDR3 nucleotides read TGTGCCAGCACTTCCTCCGGGACAGGGGGCCCCGGGGTGAACACTGAAGCTTTCTTT. It encodes CASTSSGTGGPGVNTEAFF.